The 7 T cell receptor beta chains below all came from one sample that was sequenced in a study of blood T cell repertoires in COVID-19. Clones were sequenced by immunoSEQ multiplex PCR, and TCRdb holds only the in-frame ones, with some missing. This table has 70,000 to 95,000 clones, roughly 90% appearing once. Sequenced material: peripheral blood. The receptor set was obtained from a human donor with active COVID-19. The donor label of this sample is uncertain.

The J gene is TRBJ2-5, the V gene TRBV2, with 7 bases lining up with TRBD1. The germline gives CDR1 SNHLY, CDR2 FYNNEI. The CDR3 covers 15 residues. V was clipped by 5 bases and J by 6 bases; unmatched bases: 12. CDR3 DNA sequence: TGTGCCAGCAGTCCCCGACAGGGTGGCAGGCAGACCCAGTACTTC. Its protein product is CASSPRQGGRQTQYF.

The genes are TRBV11-2 and TRBJ1-2; unclear D gene. The CDR3 runs 15 residues. Germline CDR1 reads SGHAT; CDR2 reads FQNNGV. V shed 3 bases and J shed 8 bases, with 19 bases lying between them. The CDR3 sequence is CASSLGAEAFLGYTF. The CDR3 nucleotides are TGTGCCAGCAGCTTGGGCGCGGAGGCCTTTCTGGGCTACACCTTC.

The J gene is TRBJ2-1, the V gene TRBV7-6; TRBD2 matches at 11 bases. The length of the CDR3 is 19 residues. V shed 2 bases and J 5 bases; nucleotides not matched to a gene: 14. Looked up from germline, CDR1 is SGHVS and CDR2 is FNYEAQ. The CDR3 region has the DNA TGTGCCAGCAGCTTATTTGCTAGCGGGGGGACCCGCTTCAACAATGAGCAGTTCTTC. Its translation: CASSLFASGGTRFNNEQFF.

The gene calls are TRBV7-2 and TRBJ2-1, with D hard to call. The CDR3 contains 15 residues. V shed 2 bases and J shed 1 base, with 9 bases lying between them. The germline CDR1 and CDR2 sequences are SGHTA and FQGNSA. CDR3 residues: CASSLMESSYNEQFF. As DNA, the CDR3 is TGTGCCAGCAGCTTAATGGAGTCTTCCTACAATGAGCAGTTCTTC.

The chain combines TRBV7-2 with TRBJ2-4, with 12 positions matching TRBD2. The ends lost 3 bases at V and 6 bases at J; junction bases unmatched: 9. This CDR3 contains 17 residues. CDR1 is SGHTA, CDR2 FQGNSA, per germline. The CDR3 DNA sequence: TGTGCCAGCAGCTTTCATGCTAGCGGGGGGGCCGGAAACATTCAGTACTTC. Protein product: CASSFHASGGAGNIQYF.

The chain is built from TRBV19 and TRBJ1-3; a weak D match, TRBD1 (6 bases). The germline CDR1 and CDR2 sequences are LNHDA and SQIVND (reference sequence). The CDR3 sequence is 14 residues long. Trimming stripped 3 bases from V and 4 bases from J, with 10 bases between. CDR3 nucleotide sequence: TGTGCCAGTAGTATCGAAGGGGGAGGAAACACCATATATTTT. Translated, it gives CASSIEGGGNTIYF. The full variable domain, in which reference TRBV19 and TRBJ1-3 provide the parts outside the CDR3, is DGGITQSPKYLFRKEGQNVTLSCEQNLNHDAMYWYRQDPGQGLRLIYYSQIVNDFQKGDIAEGYSVSREKKESFPLTVTSAQKNPTAFYLCASSIEGGGNTIYFGEGSWLTVV.

The rearrangement links TRBV13 to TRBJ1-5, with D tentatively TRBD1 (5 bases). From germline, CDR1 is PRHDT and CDR2 FYEKMQ (reference sequence). The V gene lost 5 bases and the J gene lost 3 bases, with 14 bases spanning the gap. The CDR3 is 15 residues long. The CDR3 protein is CASSRRGTDNQPQHF. CDR3 coding DNA: TGTGCCAGCAGCCGGAGGGGCACAGACAATCAGCCCCAGCATTTT.